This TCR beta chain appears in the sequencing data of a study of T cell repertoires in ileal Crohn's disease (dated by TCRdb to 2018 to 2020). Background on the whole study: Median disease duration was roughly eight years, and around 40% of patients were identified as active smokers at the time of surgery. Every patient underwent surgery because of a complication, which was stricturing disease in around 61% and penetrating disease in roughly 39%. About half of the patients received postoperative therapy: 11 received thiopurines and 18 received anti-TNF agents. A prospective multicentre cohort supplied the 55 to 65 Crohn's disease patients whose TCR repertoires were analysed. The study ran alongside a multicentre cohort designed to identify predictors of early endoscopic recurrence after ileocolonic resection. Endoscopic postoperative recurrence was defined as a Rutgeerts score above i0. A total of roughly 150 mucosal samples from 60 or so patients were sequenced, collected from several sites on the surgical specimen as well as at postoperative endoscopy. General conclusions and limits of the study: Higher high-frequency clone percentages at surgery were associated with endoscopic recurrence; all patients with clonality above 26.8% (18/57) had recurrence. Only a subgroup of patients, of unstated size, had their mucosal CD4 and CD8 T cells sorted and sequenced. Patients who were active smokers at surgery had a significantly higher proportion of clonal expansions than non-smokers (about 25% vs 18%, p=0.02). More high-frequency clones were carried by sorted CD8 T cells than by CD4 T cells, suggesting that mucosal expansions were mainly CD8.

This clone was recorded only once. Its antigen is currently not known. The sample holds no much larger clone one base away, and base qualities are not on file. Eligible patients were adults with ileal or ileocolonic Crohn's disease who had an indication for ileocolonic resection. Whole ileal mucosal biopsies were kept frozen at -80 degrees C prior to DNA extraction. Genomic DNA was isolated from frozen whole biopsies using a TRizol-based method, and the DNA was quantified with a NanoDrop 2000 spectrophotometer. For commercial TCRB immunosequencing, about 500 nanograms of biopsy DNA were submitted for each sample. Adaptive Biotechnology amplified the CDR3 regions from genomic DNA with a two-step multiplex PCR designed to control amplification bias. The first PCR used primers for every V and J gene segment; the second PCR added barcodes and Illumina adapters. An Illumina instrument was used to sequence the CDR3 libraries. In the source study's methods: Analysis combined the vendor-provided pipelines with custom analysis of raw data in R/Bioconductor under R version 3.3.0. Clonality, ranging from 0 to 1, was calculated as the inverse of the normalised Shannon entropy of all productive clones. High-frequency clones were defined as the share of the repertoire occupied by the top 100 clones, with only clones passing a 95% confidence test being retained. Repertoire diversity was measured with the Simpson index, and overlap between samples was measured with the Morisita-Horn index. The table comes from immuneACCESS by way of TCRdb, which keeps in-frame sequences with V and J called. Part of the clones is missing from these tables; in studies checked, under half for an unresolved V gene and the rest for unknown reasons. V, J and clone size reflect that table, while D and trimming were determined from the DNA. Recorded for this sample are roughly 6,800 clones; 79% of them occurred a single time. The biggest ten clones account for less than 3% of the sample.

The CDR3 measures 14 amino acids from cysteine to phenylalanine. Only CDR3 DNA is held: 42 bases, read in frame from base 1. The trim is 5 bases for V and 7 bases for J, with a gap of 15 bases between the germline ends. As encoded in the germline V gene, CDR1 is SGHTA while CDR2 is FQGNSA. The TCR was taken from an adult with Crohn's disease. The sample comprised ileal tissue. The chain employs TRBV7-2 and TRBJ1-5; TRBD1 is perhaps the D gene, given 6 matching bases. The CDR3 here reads CASSQNRVGQPQHF. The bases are TGTGCCAGCAGCCAGAACAGGGTAGGACAGCCCCAGCATTTT.